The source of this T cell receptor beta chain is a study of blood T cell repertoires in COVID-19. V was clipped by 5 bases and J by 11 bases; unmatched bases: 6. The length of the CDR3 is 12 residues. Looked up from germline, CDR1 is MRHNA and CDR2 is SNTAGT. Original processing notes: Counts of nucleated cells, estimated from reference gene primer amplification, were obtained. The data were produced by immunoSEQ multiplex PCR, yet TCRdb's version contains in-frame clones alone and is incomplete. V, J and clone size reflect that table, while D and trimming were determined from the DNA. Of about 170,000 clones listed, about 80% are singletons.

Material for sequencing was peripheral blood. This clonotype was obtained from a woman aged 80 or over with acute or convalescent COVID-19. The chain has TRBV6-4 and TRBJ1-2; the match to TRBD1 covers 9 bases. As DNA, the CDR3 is TGTGCCAGCAGTACCCGGACAGGGGAATACACCTTC. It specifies CASSTRTGEYTF.